This T cell receptor (beta chain) was sequenced during a study of T-cell memory formation after mild COVID-19. 5'RACE with constant-segment primers yielded barcoded, UMI-tagged TCR alpha and TCR beta cDNA libraries. MiXCR, applied by TCRdb to the 5' RACE reads, yields one record per CDR3 protein. Of 350,000 to 400,000 distinct CDR3 sequences in the sample, under 25% were seen once. V was pared by 1 base and J by 1 base, with 8 bases between. Germline values: CDR1 SGHVS, CDR2 FQNEAQ. The CDR3 extends over 15 amino acids. The sequence was collected from an adult woman who had mild COVID-19 (a few samples of this study predate the infection). Cell type and time point are not known. The sequenced sample was PBMCs or a T cell subset sorted from them (not recorded which). This chain joins TRBV7-8 and TRBJ1-5; D not resolved. The CDR3 protein is CASSLGGKSNQPQHF. In DNA form, the CDR3 reads TGTGCCAGCAGCTTAGGGGGAAAAAGCAATCAGCCCCAGCATTTT. The variable domain in full, with the rest retrieved from reference TRBV7-8 and TRBJ1-5, is GAGVSQSPRYKVAKRGQDVALRCDPISGHVSLFWYQQALGQGPEFLTYFQNEAQLDKSGLPSDRFFAERPEGSVSTLKIQRTQQEDSAVYLCASSLGGKSNQPQHFGDGTRLSIL.